These 2 T cell receptor beta chains originate from one sample sequenced in a study of T cells in Graves' hyperthyroidism and ophthalmopathy. Authors of the study amplified TCR beta CDR3 regions from RNA transcripts. First-round RT-PCR of the TCR CDR3 relied on the HTBI primer set. TCRdb recomputed calls from the multiplex PCR reads with MiXCR, one row per CDR3 protein. Found here are approximately 740,000 distinct CDR3 sequences, 14% of them singletons; the top ten hold more than 8.5%. Sequenced material: blood. The receptors derive from a woman aged 18 to 35 with Graves' hyperthyroidism.

This clonotype was seen more than once but under ten times. V usage is TRBV11-2 and J usage is TRBJ2-2, with D unresolved. Germline values: CDR1 SGHAT, CDR2 FQNNGV. Trimming stripped 6 bases from V and 6 bases from J, with 8 bases between. The CDR3 runs 12 residues. CDR3 region: CASSPNAGELFF. In DNA, the CDR3 is TGTGCCAGCAGTCCCAACGCCGGGGAGCTGTTTTTT.

The rearrangement uses TRBV7-9 and TRBJ1-4, with 8 positions matching TRBD1. Unmatched junction bases numbered 6, after V lost 3 bases and J lost 0 bases. The germline gives CDR1 SEHNR, CDR2 FQNEAQ (reference sequence). This CDR3 has 17 amino acids. CDR3 DNA: TGTGCCAGCAGCTTTTTCGGACAGGGCACAACTAATGAAAAACTGTTTTTT. Translating it yields CASSFFGQGTTNEKLFF.